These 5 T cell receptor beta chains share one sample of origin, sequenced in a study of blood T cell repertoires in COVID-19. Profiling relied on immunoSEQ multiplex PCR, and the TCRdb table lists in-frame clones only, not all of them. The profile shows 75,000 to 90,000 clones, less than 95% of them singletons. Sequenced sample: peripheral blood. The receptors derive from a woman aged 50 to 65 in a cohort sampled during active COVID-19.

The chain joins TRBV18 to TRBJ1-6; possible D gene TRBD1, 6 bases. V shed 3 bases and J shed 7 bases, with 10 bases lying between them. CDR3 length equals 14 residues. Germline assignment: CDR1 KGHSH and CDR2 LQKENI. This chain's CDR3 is CASSPDRSNSPLHF. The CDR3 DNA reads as TGTGCCAGCTCACCCGACAGGTCAAATTCACCCCTCCACTTT. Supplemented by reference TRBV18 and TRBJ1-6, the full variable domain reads NAGVMQNPRHLVRRRGQEARLRCSPMKGHSHVYWYRQLPEEGLKFMVYLQKENIIDESGMPKERFSAEFPKEGPSILRIQQVVRGDSAAYFCASSPDRSNSPLHFGNGTRLTVT.

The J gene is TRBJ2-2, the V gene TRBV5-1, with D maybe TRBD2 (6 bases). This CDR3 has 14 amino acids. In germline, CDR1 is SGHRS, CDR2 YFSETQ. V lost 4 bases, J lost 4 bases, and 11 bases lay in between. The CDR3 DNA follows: TGCGCCAGCAGCCCGGCCGGGGGCACCGGGGAGCTGTTTTTT. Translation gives CASSPAGGTGELFF.

The CDR3 bases are TGCGCCAGCAGCCAAGATCCTAGCGGGAGACTCAATGAGCAGTTCTTC. The encoded protein is CASSQDPSGRLNEQFF. The rearrangement links TRBV4-1 to TRBJ2-1; 10 bases line up with TRBD2. Losses at the gene ends were 0 bases for V and 6 bases for J; bases not matched to a gene: 5. Germline CDR1 MGHRA, CDR2 YSYEKL. The CDR3 spans 16 residues.

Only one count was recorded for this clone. The CDR3 DNA sequence: TGTGCCAGCAGCCCGGGGAGGAGTACGGACACCGGGGAGCTGTTTTTT. This sequence encodes CASSPGRSTDTGELFF. The chain links TRBV7-3 to TRBJ2-2; possible D gene TRBD2, 6 bases. The CDR3 is 16 residues long. V was clipped by 5 bases and J by 3 bases, with 16 bases between them. Germline lookup yields CDR1 SGHTA and CDR2 FQGTGA. The full variable domain, with the rest looked up from reference TRBV7-3 and TRBJ2-2, is GAGVSQTPSNKVTEKGKYVELRCDPISGHTALYWYRQSLGQGPEFLIYFQGTGAADDSGLPNDRFFAVRPEGSVSTLKIQRTERGDSAVYLCASSPGRSTDTGELFFGEGSRLTVL.

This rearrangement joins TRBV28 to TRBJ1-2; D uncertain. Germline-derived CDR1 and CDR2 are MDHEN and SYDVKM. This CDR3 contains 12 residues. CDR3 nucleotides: TGTGCTACGCAGGCCACCGACTATGGCTACACCTTC. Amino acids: CATQATDYGYTF.